One sample yielded the 17 T cell receptor beta chains listed below, sequenced in a study of shared clonotypes between healthy human individuals. The table came from immunoSEQ multiplex PCR; TCRdb's copy has only in-frame clones and leaves some out. The sample has roughly 510,000 clones; about 80% are singletons. Sequences were obtained from PBMCs. The receptors shown here come from a woman in her thirties or forties in good health. Some clones in this sample may be carry-over from other donors' samples.

CDR3 residues: CAWSALNRDSGEAFF. DNA of the CDR3: TGTGCCTGGAGTGCCCTGAACAGGGATAGTGGTGAAGCTTTCTTT. The V and J genes are TRBV30 and TRBJ1-1, with TRBD1 as a possible D gene (6 bases). Germline CDR1 and CDR2: GTSNPN and SVGIG (reference sequence). The CDR3 spans 15 residues. V gave up 1 base and J gave up 7 bases, with 19 bases separating them. Full variable domain (remainder filled in from reference TRBV30 and TRBJ1-1): SQTIHQWPATLVQPVGSPLSLECTVEGTSNPNLYWYRQAAGRGLQLLFYSVGIGQISSEVPQNLSASRPQDRQFILSSKKLLLSDSGFYLCAWSALNRDSGEAFFGQGTRLTVV.

V is TRBV5-1 and J is TRBJ2-3; unclear D gene. The CDR3 covers 15 residues. Germline lookup yields CDR1 SGHRS and CDR2 YFSETQ. V was trimmed by 4 bases and J by 2 bases, leaving 14 bases between them. DNA for the CDR3: TGCGCCAGCAGCAGGGCTAACGACCACACAGATACGCAGTATTTT. Its translation: CASSRANDHTDTQYF. Together with reference TRBV5-1 and TRBJ2-3, the CDR3 gives the full variable domain: KAGVTQTPRYLIKTRGQQVTLSCSPISGHRSVSWYQQTPGQGLQFLFEYFSETQRNKGNFPGRFSGRQFSNSRSEMNVSTLELGDSALYLCASSRANDHTDTQYFGPGTRLTVL.

V and J are TRBV7-2 and TRBJ2-7; D possibly corresponds to TRBD2 (5 bases). The CDR3 is 14 amino acids. Trimming removed 2 bases from V and 3 bases from J, with 11 bases in between. CDR1 and CDR2 from the germline V gene are SGHTA and FQGNSA. CDR3 sequence: CASSLSSGFYEQYF. The DNA for the CDR3 is TGTGCCAGCAGCTTATCATCGGGATTCTACGAGCAGTACTTC.

The V gene is TRBV28, the J gene TRBJ1-4, with D tentatively TRBD1 (6 bases). The ends were cut back, 4 bases at V and 0 bases at J, with 12 bases in the middle. Germline V gives CDR1 MDHEN, CDR2 SYDVKM. This CDR3 has 16 amino acids. CDR3 sequence: CASSSPRGATNEKLFF. In DNA form, the CDR3 reads TGTGCCAGCAGTTCCCCCAGGGGTGCAACTAATGAAAAACTGTTTTTT.

This clone was seen more than once but under ten times. The V and J genes are TRBV11-3 and TRBJ2-7; D is perhaps TRBD1 or TRBD2 (5 bases each). The V end was cut by 3 bases, the J end by 0 bases, with 9 bases between. This CDR3 is built from 14 residues. Germline CDR1 is SGHNT and CDR2 is YENEEA. CDR3 nucleotide sequence: TGTGCCAGCAGCTTCGGGGCAAGCTCCTACGAGCAGTACTTC. This translates into CASSFGASSYEQYF.

The rearrangement uses TRBV6-6 and TRBJ2-7; 11 bases fit TRBD1. Germline CDR1 MNHNY, CDR2 SVGAGI (reference sequence). V was pared by 6 bases and J by 3 bases, with 10 bases of the junction left unmatched. The CDR3 is 16 amino acids. For the CDR3, the DNA is TGTGCCAGCAGATCAACTCCGGGACAGGGGGTCTACGAGCAGTACTTC. This translates into CASRSTPGQGVYEQYF.

The rearrangement links TRBV25-1 to TRBJ1-2; D is ambiguous. The CDR3 length is 16 residues. The germline CDR1 and CDR2 sequences are MGHDK and SYGVNS. Trimming removed 6 bases at V and 0 bases at J, with 17 bases between. The CDR3 here is CASSADSELPNYGYTF. The CDR3 DNA is TGTGCCAGCAGCGCCGACTCGGAACTCCCTAACTATGGCTACACCTTC.

The chain employs TRBV19 and TRBJ1-2, with D possibly TRBD1 on 5 matching bases. This CDR3 is built from 15 residues. Between the trimmed V and J ends, which lost 2 bases and 0 bases, there was a span of 10 bases. The germline CDR1 and CDR2 sequences are LNHDA and SQIVND (reference sequence). The chain's CDR3 is CASSIPRTTNYGYTF. In nucleotides, the CDR3 is TGTGCCAGTAGTATACCCCGGACAACTAACTATGGCTACACCTTC.

This clone was counted a few times. The CDR3: CASSGAQGTQYF. CDR3 sequence (DNA): TGTGCCAGCAGCGGAGCCCAGGGGACCCAGTACTTC. The chain carries TRBV9 and TRBJ2-5, with D maybe TRBD1 (5 bases). This CDR3 has 12 residues. V was pared by 3 bases and J by 7 bases, with 10 bases between. CDR1 SGDLS and CDR2 YYNGEE come from the germline V gene.

The V gene is TRBV7-2, the J gene TRBJ2-2, with D possibly being TRBD1 or TRBD2 (5 bases each). Between the trimmed V and J ends, which lost 6 bases and 3 bases, there was a span of 11 bases. CDR3 size: 14 residues. Germline CDR1 and CDR2: SGHTA and FQGNSA. The CDR3 protein is CASRTGTHTGELFF. The CDR3 nucleotides are TGTGCCAGCAGAACCGGGACCCACACCGGGGAGCTGTTTTTT. Using reference TRBV7-2 and TRBJ2-2 for the parts outside the CDR3, the full variable domain is GAGVSQSPSNKVTEKGKDVELRCDPISGHTALYWYRQSLGQGLEFLIYFQGNSAPDKSGLPSDRFSAERTGGSVSTLTIQRTQQEDSAVYLCASRTGTHTGELFFGEGSRLTVL.

The chain combines TRBV30 with TRBJ2-7; D perhaps matches TRBD2 (7 bases). The CDR3 covers 14 residues. V lost 4 bases to trimming and J lost 5 bases, with 18 bases between them. CDR1 is GTSNPN and CDR2 is SVGIG in the germline V gene (reference sequence). DNA of the CDR3: TGTGCCTGGATGTCCCTACGGGGGGACAACGAGCAGTACTTC. It is translated as CAWMSLRGDNEQYF.

The chain joins TRBV6-5 to TRBJ2-7, with 7 bases lining up with TRBD2. The junction had 11 bases not matched to a gene; V was cut back by 6 bases and J by 6 bases. Germline-derived CDR1 and CDR2 are MNHEY and SVGAGI. CDR3 size: 14 residues. CDR3 DNA: TGTGCCAGCAGCACCTCCCGACTAGCTGTCGAGCAGTACTTC. Amino acids: CASSTSRLAVEQYF.

Note on this clone: The same CDR3 is also encoded by other DNA sequences in this sample. This chain connects TRBV5-1 to TRBJ2-7, with D perhaps matching TRBD1 or TRBD2 (6 bases each). Deletions cut 4 bases from V and 4 bases from J, with 15 bases between. Germline V CDR1 and CDR2: SGHRS, YFSETQ. This CDR3 region has 14 residues. The CDR3 loop is CASSLVTGTYEQYF. CDR3 nucleotide sequence: TGCGCCAGCAGCCTCGTTACAGGGACTTACGAGCAGTACTTC.

In its sample, this clone was seen once. The chain links TRBV9 to TRBJ2-5; the match to TRBD2 covers 12 bases. Germline values: CDR1 SGDLS, CDR2 YYNGEE. CDR3 length: 16 residues. The trim removed 4 bases at V and 5 bases at J, leaving 9 bases unmatched. CDR3 bases: TGTGCCAGCAGCCCTCGACTAGCGGGAGTAGGGGAGACCCAGTACTTC. Protein: CASSPRLAGVGETQYF.

The CDR3, as DNA: TGTGCCAGCAGCTTGGGGACAGGCAATCTCTATGGCTACACCTTC. Translation: CASSLGTGNLYGYTF. The chain combines TRBV7-9 with TRBJ1-2; 8 bases line up with TRBD1. Trimming cost V 3 bases and J 4 bases; bases outside gene matches: 7. The CDR3 is 15 residues long. The germline V gene has CDR1 SEHNR and CDR2 FQNEAQ (reference sequence).

This chain joins TRBV7-2 and TRBJ1-4, with 7 bases fitting TRBD1. Germline V gene lookup returns CDR1 SGHTA and CDR2 FQGNSA. The CDR3 loop spans 15 amino acids. Trimming removed 4 bases from V and 4 bases from J; junction bases left unmatched: 6. This chain's CDR3 is CASSSAGQHNEKLFF. CDR3 bases: TGTGCCAGCAGCTCCGCGGGACAGCATAATGAAAAACTGTTTTTT.

This clone appeared a few times. The chain uses TRBV7-2 and TRBJ2-7, with D uncertain. The CDR3 covers 13 residues. Germline V gene data show CDR1 as SGHTA and CDR2 as FQGNSA. V dropped 5 bases and J dropped 2 bases, with 10 bases sitting between them. The CDR3 DNA sequence: TGTGCCAGCAGCCCGACCGTTACCTACGAGCAGTACTTC. This encodes CASSPTVTYEQYF.